This TCR beta chain was captured in a study of T cell repertoires in cytomegalovirus infection (dated by TCRdb to 2018 to 2020). About the investigation overall: The HLA type of each donor mattered for the analysis, because public TCR beta signatures pointed to carriage of CMV infection along with the matching HLA type. What the work shows at the level of the full study, not this receptor alone: Carriers of CMV infection plus the relevant HLA type were discriminated by the cumulative frequency of public TCR beta family members in the study cohort and in an independent roughly 340-donor cohort. The ex vivo response was dominated by HLA-C-restricted CMV-specific TCR beta clonotypes, which also provided the single most frequent clonotype in two of eight donors.

For sequencing, an Illumina HiSeq 1500 was employed. The public sequencing data were trimmed at Q25 with fastp and processed into clonotypes with MiXCR by TCRdb, which kept only in-frame beta chains. Identical CDR3 protein sequences are pooled into one entry, listed with their most common genes and DNA. Across this sample there are around 270,000 distinct CDR3 sequences, with approximately 9.2% seen only once. Over 13% of the sample is held by the ten biggest clonotypes. The CDR3 covers 16 residues, taking in both the cysteine and the phenylalanine. Only the CDR3 DNA is retained, 48 bases long and in frame from the first base. CDR1 and CDR2 were assigned from the germline V gene as KGHSH and LQKENI. The trim is 0 bases for V and 0 bases for J, with a gap of 11 bases between the germline ends. About this clonotype itself: Its binding antigen is unknown. Base qualities are not at hand, and no much larger clone is one base apart.

The chain uses TRBV18 and TRBJ1-1, with TRBD1 tentatively as D gene (5 bases match). The TCR sequence derives from a human donor in good health (CMV status not recorded). Some clones in this sample may be carry-over from other donors' samples. The sequencing sample was made of PBMCs. In nucleotides, the sequence is TGTGCCAGCTCACCACCGATGGGGGTCCTGAACACTGAAGCTTTCTTT. The resulting protein is CASSPPMGVLNTEAFF.